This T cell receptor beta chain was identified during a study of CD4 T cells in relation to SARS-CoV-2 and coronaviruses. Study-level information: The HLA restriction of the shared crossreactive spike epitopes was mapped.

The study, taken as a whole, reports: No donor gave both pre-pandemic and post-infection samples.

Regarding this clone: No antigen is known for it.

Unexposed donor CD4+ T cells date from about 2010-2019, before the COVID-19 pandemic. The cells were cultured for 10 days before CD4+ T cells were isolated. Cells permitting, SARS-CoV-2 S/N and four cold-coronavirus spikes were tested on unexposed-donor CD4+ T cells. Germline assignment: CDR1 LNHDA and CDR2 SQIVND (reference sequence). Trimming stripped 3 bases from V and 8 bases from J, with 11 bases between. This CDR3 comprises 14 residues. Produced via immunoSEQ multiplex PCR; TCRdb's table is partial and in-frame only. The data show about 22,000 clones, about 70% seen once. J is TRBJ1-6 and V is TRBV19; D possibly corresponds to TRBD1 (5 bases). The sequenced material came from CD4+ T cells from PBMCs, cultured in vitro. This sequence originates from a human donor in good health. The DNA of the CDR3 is TGTGCCAGTAGTATTCAGGGTCTCGATTCACCCCTCCACTTT. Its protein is CASSIQGLDSPLHF.